Each of the 14 T cell receptor beta chains below was sequenced from the same sample in a study of T-cell memory formation after mild COVID-19. MiXCR was run by TCRdb on the 5' RACE reads, yielding one entry per CDR3 protein. Among around 250,000 distinct CDR3 sequences listed, approximately 9% were seen once. Sequenced: PBMCs or a T cell subset sorted from them (not recorded which). The receptors stem from a man between 18 and 29 years old who had mild COVID-19 (a few samples of this study predate the infection). Cell type and time point are not known.

The chain combines TRBV4-1 with TRBJ1-2; TRBD1 might be the D (6 bases). V gave up 3 bases and J gave up 4 bases, with 18 bases separating them. The germline CDR1 and CDR2 sequences are MGHRA and YSYEKL. This CDR3 is 16 amino acids long. The CDR3 protein is CASSHAIGQGIYGYTF. Here the CDR3 DNA reads TGCGCCAGCAGCCATGCAATCGGGCAGGGGATCTATGGCTACACCTTC.

The chain joins TRBV10-3 to TRBJ2-3; 7 positions agree with TRBD1. The CDR3 spans 17 residues. The germline V gene encodes CDR1 ENHRY and CDR2 SYGVKD. Germline trimming cut 10 bases from V and 3 bases from J; bases unmatched to any gene: 19. CDR3 in amino acids: CATGKVTTGFSTDTQYF. The CDR3, as DNA: TGTGCCACGGGGAAAGTAACGACAGGGTTTAGTACAGATACGCAGTATTTT.

There are a few counts of this clonotype. In nucleotides, the CDR3 is TGTGCCAGCAGCTATGGCAATGGGGAAAAACTGTTTTTT. It yields the protein CASSYGNGEKLFF. V is TRBV7-9 and J is TRBJ1-4; D is unclear. Trimming took 4 bases from V and 8 from J, leaving 11 bases between them. The CDR3 extends over 13 amino acids. Germline assignment: CDR1 SEHNR and CDR2 FQNEAQ (reference sequence). The variable domain in full, completed from reference TRBV7-9 and TRBJ1-4, reads DTGVSQNPRHKITKRGQNVTFRCDPISEHNRLYWYRQTLGQGPEFLTYFQNEAQLEKSRLLSDRFSAERPKGSFSTLEIQRTEQGDSAMYLCASSYGNGEKLFFGSGTQLSVL.

This clonotype was detected only a few times. This chain links TRBV6-6 with TRBJ2-7; D possibly corresponds to TRBD1 (5 bases). CDR1 and CDR2 from the germline V gene are MNHNY and SVGAGI (reference sequence). The CDR3 covers 13 residues. V was cut by 7 bases and J by 1 base, with 11 bases left in between. The CDR3 nucleotides are TGTGCCAGCACGTCGGCAGGGTCCTACGAGCAGTACTTC. Translating it yields CASTSAGSYEQYF.

The chain uses TRBV5-1 and TRBJ2-1; D assignment may be TRBD1 or TRBD2 (5 bases each). Between the trimmed V and J ends, which lost 4 bases and 4 bases, there was a span of 12 bases. This CDR3 spans 14 amino acids. Germline V gene data show CDR1 as SGHRS and CDR2 as YFSETQ. CDR3 region: CASSGTTEYNEQFF. Written as DNA, the CDR3 is TGCGCCAGCAGCGGGACGACAGAGTACAATGAGCAGTTCTTC.

A few counts support this clonotype. This chain uses TRBV4-1 with TRBJ2-2, with a possible D match to TRBD2 (5 bases). The CDR3 sequence is 16 residues long. Trimming removed 4 bases at V and 1 base at J, with 13 bases between. Per germline, CDR1 MGHRA and CDR2 YSYEKL. The CDR3 protein is CASSPIPRGNTGELFF. CDR3 DNA: TGCGCCAGCAGCCCGATACCCCGGGGGAACACCGGGGAGCTGTTTTTT.

This rearrangement joins TRBV9 to TRBJ2-5, with D tentatively TRBD1 (5 bases). CDR1 SGDLS and CDR2 YYNGEE come from the germline V gene. The length of the CDR3 is 17 residues. V was clipped by 4 bases and J by 0 bases, with 19 bases between them. For the CDR3, the DNA is TGTGCCAGCAGCCAGATGCCTCTAACAGGTTACCAAGAGACCCAGTACTTC. Protein: CASSQMPLTGYQETQYF.

This clonotype was detected a few times. The rearrangement uses TRBV2 and TRBJ1-2; tentative D call: TRBD1 (5 bases). Trimming removed 8 bases from V and 0 bases from J, with 13 bases in between. The germline gives CDR1 SNHLY, CDR2 FYNNEI. CDR3 length: 14 amino acids. The CDR3 here is CASGGDSSNYGYTF. As DNA, the CDR3 is TGTGCCAGCGGCGGGGACTCCTCTAACTATGGCTACACCTTC.

The V and J genes are TRBV7-2 and TRBJ1-5; the match to TRBD1 covers 9 bases. Per germline, CDR1 SGHTA and CDR2 FQGNSA. V lost 5 bases, J lost 7 bases, and 3 bases stayed unmatched. The CDR3 consists of 13 residues. CDR3 sequence (DNA): TGTGCCAGCAGCGGGGACAGGGCCCAGCCCCAGCATTTT. Protein product: CASSGDRAQPQHF.

This clonotype has a handful of counts. The chain combines TRBV7-7 with TRBJ1-5; 10 bases line up with TRBD1. CDR3 length: 16 amino acids. J was trimmed by 2 bases and V by 3 bases; bases with no gene match: 4. Germline CDR1 and CDR2: SSHAT and FNYEAQ (reference sequence). The CDR3 is CASSFLGTGGNQPQHF. Written as DNA, the CDR3 is TGTGCCAGCAGCTTTCTCGGGACAGGGGGCAATCAGCCCCAGCATTTT.

The V gene is TRBV5-1, the J gene TRBJ1-1, with TRBD1 identical over 8 bases. Per the germline V gene, CDR1 is SGHRS and CDR2 is YFSETQ. The CDR3 length is 16 residues. V lost 1 base and J lost 3; bases outside the gene matches: 8. This CDR3 is CASSLRAGGGDTEAFF. In DNA form, the CDR3 reads TGCGCCAGCAGCTTGCGGGCAGGGGGCGGTGACACTGAAGCTTTCTTT.

This clonotype was observed a few times. The gene calls are TRBV5-1 and TRBJ2-5, with TRBD1 matching 7 bases. V lost 3 bases, J lost 3 bases, and 5 bases stayed unmatched. The CDR3 consists of 14 residues. Germline V gene sequence: CDR1 SGHRS, CDR2 YFSETQ. The CDR3 bases are TGCGCCAGCAGCTCCGGGACAGAAAAAGAGACCCAGTACTTC. This gives the protein CASSSGTEKETQYF.

The chain carries TRBV7-9 and TRBJ1-1, with a possible D match to TRBD1 (5 bases). This CDR3 has 17 amino acids. The V end lost 3 bases, the J end lost 1 base, and 18 bases lay between the germline ends. The germline V gene encodes CDR1 SEHNR and CDR2 FQNEAQ (reference sequence). The CDR3 loop reads CASSFSRDMGRNTEAFF. Here the CDR3 DNA reads TGTGCCAGCAGCTTTAGTCGAGACATGGGGCGGAACACTGAAGCTTTCTTT. The full variable domain, completed using reference TRBV7-9 and TRBJ1-1, is DTGVSQNPRHKITKRGQNVTFRCDPISEHNRLYWYRQTLGQGPEFLTYFQNEAQLEKSRLLSDRFSAERPKGSFSTLEIQRTEQGDSAMYLCASSFSRDMGRNTEAFFGQGTRLTVV.

In this sample, this clonotype turned up a few times. This sequence joins TRBV20-1 and TRBJ2-5, with 8 bases matching TRBD2. Germline V gene lookup returns CDR1 DFQATT and CDR2 SNEGSKA (reference sequence). Trimming at V came to 5 bases and at J to 3 bases, leaving 5 bases not matched to a gene. This CDR3 comprises 13 residues. The CDR3 nucleotides read TGCAGTGCTCCGCGGGGGGCTGAAGAGACCCAGTACTTC. Translating it yields CSAPRGAEETQYF.